One sample yielded the 8 T cell receptor beta chains listed below, sequenced in a study of Ad26.COV2.S vaccination and SARS-CoV-2 variants. This sample's treatment: about 20 received Ad26.COV2.S at low or high dose, single or two shots; roughly five received placebo; per-sample allocation not given. It was on day 63 after the first vaccine or placebo injection that samples were taken. Here immunoSEQ multiplex PCR was the method, and the copy in TCRdb shows in-frame clones only, minus some. The data show hundreds of thousands of clones, 75% to 95% seen once. This specimen was peripheral blood, taken in a trial of Ad26.COV2.S vaccine versus placebo. Source of these receptors: a person between 18 and 65 years old who received the Ad26.COV2.S COVID-19 vaccine or a placebo.

CDR3 amino acids: CASSLRGSDPYEQYF. In nucleotides, the CDR3 is TGTGCCAGCAGCTTACGTGGGAGCGATCCCTACGAGCAGTACTTC. This rearrangement joins TRBV7-8 to TRBJ2-7, with a weak D call TRBD2 (5 bases). V was trimmed by 2 bases and J by 2 bases, leaving 13 bases between them. CDR1 and CDR2 (germline): SGHVS, FQNEAQ. The CDR3 runs 15 residues.

This clone was detected only once. J is TRBJ1-3 and V is TRBV9; D gene ambiguous. Germline-derived CDR1 and CDR2 are SGDLS and YYNGEE. The CDR3 has 12 amino acids. V was shortened by 5 bases and J by 2 bases, with 5 bases between the two germline ends. CDR3 in DNA: TGTGCCAGCAGTGTTACTGGAAACACCATATATTTT. Protein product: CASSVTGNTIYF.

The chain carries TRBV5-4 and TRBJ2-7; 7 bases are shared with TRBD2. J gave up 2 bases and V 0 bases, and 5 bases lay outside the gene matches. The CDR3 covers 15 residues. CDR1 and CDR2 (germline): SGHNT, YYREEE (reference sequence). As DNA, the CDR3 is TGTGCCAGCAGCTTGGCCGCGGGAGAACCCTACGAGCAGTACTTC. Translated: CASSLAAGEPYEQYF.

This clone was seen once. In DNA, the CDR3 is TGTGCCATCAGTGACAGGGTCGATGAGCAGTTCTTC. Its protein is CAISDRVDEQFF. The J gene is TRBJ2-1, the V gene TRBV10-3; weak D call: TRBD1 (5 bases). Germline CDR1 and CDR2: ENHRY and SYGVKD. Trimming shortened V by 3 bases and J by 8 bases, and 8 bases separated the two germline ends. The CDR3 covers 12 residues.

The chain combines TRBV28 with TRBJ1-2; D gene uncertain. V lost 3 bases to trimming and J lost 2 bases, with 10 bases between them. The CDR3 extends over 14 amino acids. The germline V gene has CDR1 MDHEN and CDR2 SYDVKM. This CDR3 is CASSFPVSNYGYTF. The CDR3 DNA reads TGTGCCAGCAGTTTCCCGGTGTCCAACTATGGCTACACCTTC.

The chain uses TRBV12-3 or TRBV12-4 and TRBJ2-7; D is possibly TRBD2 (6 bases). V lost 5 bases to trimming and J lost 6 bases, with 14 bases between them. CDR3 length equals 13 residues. CDR3 sequence reads: CASSLQRRGEQYF. The CDR3 DNA is TGTGCCAGCAGTCTCCAGCGGAGGGGCGAGCAGTACTTC.

This clone has a single count. The chain links TRBV6-2 or TRBV6-3 to TRBJ2-7, with D uncertain. There are 13 residues in the CDR3. Trimming pared 5 bases from V and 4 bases from J, leaving 12 bases between. Germline CDR1 reads MNHEY; CDR2 reads SVGEGT. In DNA form, the CDR3 reads TGTGCCAGCAGTAATGACCAAGTTTACGAGCAGTACTTC. It encodes CASSNDQVYEQYF.

J is TRBJ2-2 and V is TRBV5-1; either TRBD1 or TRBD2 may supply D (5 bases each). In germline, CDR1 is SGHRS, CDR2 YFSETQ. V gave up 5 bases and J gave up 0 bases, with 8 bases separating them. The CDR3 loop spans 14 amino acids. CDR3: CASSWDPNTGELFF. CDR3 in DNA: TGCGCCAGCAGTTGGGACCCGAACACCGGGGAGCTGTTTTTT.